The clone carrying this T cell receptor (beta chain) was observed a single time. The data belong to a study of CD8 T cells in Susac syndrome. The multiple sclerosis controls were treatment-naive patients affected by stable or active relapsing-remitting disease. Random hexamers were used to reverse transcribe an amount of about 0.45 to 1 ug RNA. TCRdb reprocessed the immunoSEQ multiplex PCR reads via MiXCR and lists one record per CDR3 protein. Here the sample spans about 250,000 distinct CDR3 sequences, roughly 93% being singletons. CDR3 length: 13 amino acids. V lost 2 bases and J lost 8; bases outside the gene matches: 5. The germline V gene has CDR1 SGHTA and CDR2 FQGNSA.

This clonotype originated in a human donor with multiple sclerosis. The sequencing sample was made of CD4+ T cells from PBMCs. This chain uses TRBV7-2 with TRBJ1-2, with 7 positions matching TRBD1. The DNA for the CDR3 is TGTGCCAGCAGCTTACACAGGGGAGACGGCTACACCTTC. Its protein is CASSLHRGDGYTF. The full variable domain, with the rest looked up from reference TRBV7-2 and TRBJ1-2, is GAGVSQSPSNKVTEKGKDVELRCDPISGHTALYWYRQSLGQGLEFLIYFQGNSAPDKSGLPSDRFSAERTGGSVSTLTIQRTQQEDSAVYLCASSLHRGDGYTFGSGTRLTVV.